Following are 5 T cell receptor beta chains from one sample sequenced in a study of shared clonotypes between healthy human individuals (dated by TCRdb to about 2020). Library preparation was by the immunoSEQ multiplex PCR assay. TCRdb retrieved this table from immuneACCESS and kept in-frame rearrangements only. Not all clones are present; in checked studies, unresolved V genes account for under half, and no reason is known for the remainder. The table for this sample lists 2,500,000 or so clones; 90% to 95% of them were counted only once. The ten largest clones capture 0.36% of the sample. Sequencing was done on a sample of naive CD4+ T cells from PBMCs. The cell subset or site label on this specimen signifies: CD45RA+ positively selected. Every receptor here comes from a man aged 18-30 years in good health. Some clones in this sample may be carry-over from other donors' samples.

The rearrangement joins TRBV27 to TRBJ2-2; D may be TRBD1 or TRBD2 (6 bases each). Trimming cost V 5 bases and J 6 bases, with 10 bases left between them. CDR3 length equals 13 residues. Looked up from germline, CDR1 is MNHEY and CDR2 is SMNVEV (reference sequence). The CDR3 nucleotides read TGTGCCAGCAGTACGAGGGGGGCCGGGGAGCTGTTTTTT. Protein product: CASSTRGAGELFF.

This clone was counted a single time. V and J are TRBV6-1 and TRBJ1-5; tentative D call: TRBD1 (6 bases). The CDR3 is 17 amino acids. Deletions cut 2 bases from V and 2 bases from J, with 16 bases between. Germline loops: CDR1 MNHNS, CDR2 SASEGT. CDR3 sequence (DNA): TGTGCCAGCAGTGAAAGGCTAGGGGGAAATGGCAATCAGCCCCAGCATTTT. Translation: CASSERLGGNGNQPQHF.

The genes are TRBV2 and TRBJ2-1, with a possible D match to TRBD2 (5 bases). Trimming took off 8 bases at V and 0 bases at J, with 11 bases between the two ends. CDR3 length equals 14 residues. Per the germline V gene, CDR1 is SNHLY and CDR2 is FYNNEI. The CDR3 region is CASGLSSSYNEQFF. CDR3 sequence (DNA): TGTGCCAGCGGACTTTCCAGCTCCTACAATGAGCAGTTCTTC.

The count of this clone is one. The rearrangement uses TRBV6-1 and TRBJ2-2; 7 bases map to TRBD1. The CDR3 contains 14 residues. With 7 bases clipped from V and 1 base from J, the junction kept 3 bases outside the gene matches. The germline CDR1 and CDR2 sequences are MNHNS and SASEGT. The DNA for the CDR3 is TGTGCCAGCACAGGGGGATTGAACACCGGGGAGCTGTTTTTT. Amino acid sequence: CASTGGLNTGELFF.

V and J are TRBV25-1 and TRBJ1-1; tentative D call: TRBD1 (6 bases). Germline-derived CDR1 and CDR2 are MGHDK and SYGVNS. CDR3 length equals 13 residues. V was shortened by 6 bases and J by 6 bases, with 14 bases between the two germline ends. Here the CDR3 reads CASSNIGGAEAFF. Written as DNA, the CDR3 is TGTGCCAGCAGCAACATAGGGGGAGCTGAAGCTTTCTTT.